The rows below give T cell receptor beta chains drawn from one sample of a study of beta chain features in type 1 diabetes. The repertoire was sequenced with immunoSEQ multiplex PCR; TCRdb's copy has only in-frame clones and lacks some. The sample lists 200,000 to 250,000 clones, approximately 13% occurring once. What was sequenced was naive CD4+ T cells from blood. The receptors were sampled from a man between 25 and 39 years old with type 1 diabetes. The CDR3 runs from the conserved cysteine through the conserved F or W. D genes are given only for firm matches. The size of a clone is reported for some rows only, either as once, few or many, or as a class for expanded clones.

v_gene	d_gene	abundance	j_gene	CDR3nt	CDR3aa
TRBV29-1	TRBD2	NA	TRBJ2-2	TGCAGCGTTGCCCTAGCGGGGAGACCGAACACCGGGGAGCTGTTTTTT	CSVALAGRPNTGELFF
TRBV5-1	NA	few	TRBJ1-5	TGCGCCAGCAGTCCTGGGGCCAGGTCGGGGGAGCCCCAGCATTTT	CASSPGARSGEPQHF
TRBV6-6	TRBD1	few	TRBJ2-2	TGTGCCAGCAGTCTCGACAGGGTTGGCGGGGAGCTGTTTTTT	CASSLDRVGGELFF
TRBV30	NA	few	TRBJ1-1	TGTGCCTGGAGGGGGCAGGGGAACACTGAAGCTTTCTTT	CAWRGQGNTEAFF
TRBV5-4	TRBD1	NA	TRBJ1-1	TGTGCCAGCAGCCTACAGGGGGCGAACACTGAAGCTTTCTTT	CASSLQGANTEAFF
TRBV2	TRBD1	NA	TRBJ2-7	TGTGCCAGCAGTGAAACGGGACAGGGACTGCAGTACTTC	CASSETGQGLQYF
TRBV9	NA	once	TRBJ1-2	TGTGCCAGCAGCGTAGAGCACCTTATCGATGTCTACACCTTC	CASSVEHLIDVYTF
TRBV7-9	TRBD2	NA	TRBJ2-3	TGTGCCAGCATCCTTAGGGGGACTAGCGGGAGTGGCGATACGCAGTATTTT	CASILRGTSGSGDTQYF
TRBV9	NA	few	TRBJ2-7	TGTGCCAGCAGTCGGGGGATCAACGAGCAGTACTTC	CASSRGINEQYF
TRBV2	TRBD1	once	TRBJ2-7	TGTGCCAGCACTGAGGTAGGACAGGGGGCGTACGAGCAGTACTTC	CASTEVGQGAYEQYF
TRBV6-6	NA	NA	TRBJ1-2	TGTGCCAGCACCGGGGGGGTCGGCTACACCTTC	CASTGGVGYTF
TRBV7-9	NA	many	TRBJ2-5	TGTGCCAGCAGCCCCGTGTCCCAAGAGACCCAGTACTTC	CASSPVSQETQYF
TRBV29-1	TRBD1	NA	TRBJ1-2	TGCAGCGCCGAGGGGGCAGGAGGGGACTATGGCTACACCTTC	CSAEGAGGDYGYTF
TRBV19	TRBD1	few	TRBJ1-2	TGTGCCAGTATCGGACAGGGTCGTAGTGGCTACACCTTC	CASIGQGRSGYTF